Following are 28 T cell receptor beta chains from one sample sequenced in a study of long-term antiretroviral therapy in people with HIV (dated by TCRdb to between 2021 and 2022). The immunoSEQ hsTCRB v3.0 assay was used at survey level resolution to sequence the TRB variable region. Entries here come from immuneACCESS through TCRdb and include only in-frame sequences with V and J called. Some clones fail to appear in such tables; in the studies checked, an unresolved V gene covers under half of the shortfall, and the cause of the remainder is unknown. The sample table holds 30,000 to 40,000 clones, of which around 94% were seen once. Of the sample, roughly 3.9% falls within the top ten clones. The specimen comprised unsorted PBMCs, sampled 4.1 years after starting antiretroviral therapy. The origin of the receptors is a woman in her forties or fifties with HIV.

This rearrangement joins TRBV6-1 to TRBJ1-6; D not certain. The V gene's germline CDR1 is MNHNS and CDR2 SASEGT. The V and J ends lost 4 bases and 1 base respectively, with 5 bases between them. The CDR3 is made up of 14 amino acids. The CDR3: CASSARSYNSPLHF. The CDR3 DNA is TGTGCCAGCAGTGCCAGGTCCTATAATTCACCCCTCCACTTT.

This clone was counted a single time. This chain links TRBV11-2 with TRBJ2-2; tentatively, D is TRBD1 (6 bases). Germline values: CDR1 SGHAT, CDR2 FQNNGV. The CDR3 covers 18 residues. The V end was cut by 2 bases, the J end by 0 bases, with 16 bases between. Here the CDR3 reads CASSLTNSKGANTGELFF. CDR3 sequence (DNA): TGTGCCAGCAGCTTAACCAACTCGAAGGGGGCGAACACCGGGGAGCTGTTTTTT.

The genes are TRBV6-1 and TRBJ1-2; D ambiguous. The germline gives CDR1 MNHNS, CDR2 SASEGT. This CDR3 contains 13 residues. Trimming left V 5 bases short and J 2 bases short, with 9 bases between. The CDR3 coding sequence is TGTGCCAGCAGTACAGACACGAACTATGGCTACACCTTC. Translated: CASSTDTNYGYTF.

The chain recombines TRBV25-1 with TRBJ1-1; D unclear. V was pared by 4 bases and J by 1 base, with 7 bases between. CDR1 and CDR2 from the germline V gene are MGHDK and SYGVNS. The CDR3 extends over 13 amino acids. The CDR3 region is CASSVLGNTEAFF. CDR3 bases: TGTGCCAGCAGTGTATTGGGGAACACTGAAGCTTTCTTT.

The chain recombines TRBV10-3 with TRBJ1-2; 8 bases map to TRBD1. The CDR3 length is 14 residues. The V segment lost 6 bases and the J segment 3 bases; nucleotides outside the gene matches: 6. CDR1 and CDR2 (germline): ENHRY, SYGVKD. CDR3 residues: CAIRQGAVDYGYTF. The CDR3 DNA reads TGTGCCATCAGGCAGGGGGCAGTTGACTATGGCTACACCTTC.

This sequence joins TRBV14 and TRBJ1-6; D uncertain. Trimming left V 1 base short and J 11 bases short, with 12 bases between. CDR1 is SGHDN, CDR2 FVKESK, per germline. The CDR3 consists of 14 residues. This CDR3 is CASSQVDPLAPLHF. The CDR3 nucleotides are TGTGCCAGCAGCCAAGTGGACCCTCTAGCACCCCTCCACTTT.

This chain's CDR3 is CASSARLAGAVDTQYF. CDR3 coding DNA: TGTGCCAGTAGTGCCCGACTAGCGGGGGCGGTGGATACGCAGTATTTT. The chain carries TRBV19 and TRBJ2-3; TRBD2 aligns across 12 bases. Germline CDR1 LNHDA, CDR2 SQIVND (reference sequence). There are 16 residues in the CDR3. V lost 5 bases to trimming and J lost 6 bases; unmatched junction nucleotides: 9.

This chain's CDR3 is CASSFGIEQFF. DNA of the CDR3: TGTGCCAGCAGCTTCGGCATTGAGCAGTTCTTC. The chain carries TRBV7-9 and TRBJ2-1, with no clear D. The CDR3 is 11 residues long. V was pared by 3 bases and J by 9 bases, with 6 bases between. CDR1 is SEHNR, CDR2 FQNEAQ, per germline (reference sequence).

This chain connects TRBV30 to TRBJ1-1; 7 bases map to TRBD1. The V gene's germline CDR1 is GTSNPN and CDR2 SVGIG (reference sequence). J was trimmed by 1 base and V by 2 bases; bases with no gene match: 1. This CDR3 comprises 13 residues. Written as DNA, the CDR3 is TGTGCCTGGAGTCGGACAGGGAACACTGAAGCTTTCTTT. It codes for CAWSRTGNTEAFF. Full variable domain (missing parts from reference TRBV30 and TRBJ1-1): SQTIHQWPATLVQPVGSPLSLECTVEGTSNPNLYWYRQAAGRGLQLLFYSVGIGQISSEVPQNLSASRPQDRQFILSSKKLLLSDSGFYLCAWSRTGNTEAFFGQGTRLTVV.

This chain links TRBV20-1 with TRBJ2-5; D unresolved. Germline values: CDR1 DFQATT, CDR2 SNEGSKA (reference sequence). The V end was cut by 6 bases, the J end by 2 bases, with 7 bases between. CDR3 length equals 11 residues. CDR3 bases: TGCAGTGCCACAGTTCAAGAGACCCAGTACTTC. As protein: CSATVQETQYF.

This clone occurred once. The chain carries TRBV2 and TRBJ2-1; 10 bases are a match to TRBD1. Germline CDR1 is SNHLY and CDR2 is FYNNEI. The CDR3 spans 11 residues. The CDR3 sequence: CAGQGNNEQFF. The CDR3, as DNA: TGTGCGGGACAGGGGAACAATGAGCAGTTCTTC. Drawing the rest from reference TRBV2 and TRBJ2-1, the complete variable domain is EPEVTQTPSHQVTQMGQEVILRCVPISNHLYFYWYRQILGQKVEFLVSFYNNEISEKSEIFDDQFSVERPDGSNFTLKIRSTKLEDSAMYFCAGQGNNEQFFGPGTRLTVL.

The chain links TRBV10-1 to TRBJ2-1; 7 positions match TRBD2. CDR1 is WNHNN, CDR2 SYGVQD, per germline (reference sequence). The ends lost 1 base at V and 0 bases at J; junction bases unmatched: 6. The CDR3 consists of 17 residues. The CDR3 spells CASSEYIRGDSYNEQFF. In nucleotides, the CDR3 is TGCGCCAGCAGTGAGTATATTCGGGGGGACTCCTACAATGAGCAGTTCTTC.

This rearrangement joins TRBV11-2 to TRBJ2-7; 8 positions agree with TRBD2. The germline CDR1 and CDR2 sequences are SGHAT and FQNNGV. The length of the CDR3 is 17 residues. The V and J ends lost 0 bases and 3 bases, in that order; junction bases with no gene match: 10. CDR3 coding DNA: TGTGCCAGCAGCTTAGATCGGGGGGGTACGATCGGCTACGAGCAGTACTTC. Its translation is CASSLDRGGTIGYEQYF.

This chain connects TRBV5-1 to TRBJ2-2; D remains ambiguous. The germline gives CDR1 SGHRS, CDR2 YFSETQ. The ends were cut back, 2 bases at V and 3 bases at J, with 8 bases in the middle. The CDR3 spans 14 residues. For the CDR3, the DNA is TGCGCCAGCAGCTTTGGGGTGGACACCGGGGAGCTGTTTTTT. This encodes CASSFGVDTGELFF.

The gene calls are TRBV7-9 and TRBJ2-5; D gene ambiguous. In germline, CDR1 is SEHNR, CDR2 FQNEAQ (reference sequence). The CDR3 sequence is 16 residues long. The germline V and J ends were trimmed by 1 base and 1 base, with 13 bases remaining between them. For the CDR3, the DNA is TGTGCCAGCAGCTTAGTCTGGTCAATGAGCCAAGAGACCCAGTACTTC. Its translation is CASSLVWSMSQETQYF. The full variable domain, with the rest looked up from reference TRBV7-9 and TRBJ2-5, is DTGVSQNPRHKITKRGQNVTFRCDPISEHNRLYWYRQTLGQGPEFLTYFQNEAQLEKSRLLSDRFSAERPKGSFSTLEIQRTEQGDSAMYLCASSLVWSMSQETQYFGPGTRLLVL.

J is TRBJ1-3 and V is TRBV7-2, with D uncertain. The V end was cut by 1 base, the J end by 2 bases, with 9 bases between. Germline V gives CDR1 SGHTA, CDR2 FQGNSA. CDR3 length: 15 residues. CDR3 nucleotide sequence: TGTGCCAGCAGCTTAGTTACGACTACTGGAAACACCATATATTTT. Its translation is CASSLVTTTGNTIYF.

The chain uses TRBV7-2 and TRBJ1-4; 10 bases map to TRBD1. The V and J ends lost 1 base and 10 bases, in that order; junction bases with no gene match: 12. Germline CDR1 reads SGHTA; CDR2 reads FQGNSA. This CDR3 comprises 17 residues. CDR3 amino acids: CASSLEGGQGPVSKLFF. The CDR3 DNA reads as TGTGCCAGCAGCTTAGAGGGGGGACAGGGGCCCGTTTCAAAACTGTTTTTT.

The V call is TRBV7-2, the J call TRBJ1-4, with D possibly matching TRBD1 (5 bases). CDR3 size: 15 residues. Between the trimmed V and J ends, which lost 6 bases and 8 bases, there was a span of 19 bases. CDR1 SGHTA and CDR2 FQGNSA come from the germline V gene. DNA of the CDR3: TGTGCCAGCAGTCCAGGCTGGGGGGAATCAGAAAAACTGTTTTTT. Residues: CASSPGWGESEKLFF.

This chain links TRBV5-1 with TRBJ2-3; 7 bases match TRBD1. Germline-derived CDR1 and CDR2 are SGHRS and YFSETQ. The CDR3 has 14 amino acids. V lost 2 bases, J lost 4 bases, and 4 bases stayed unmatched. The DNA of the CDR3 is TGCGCCAGCAGCTTCTTGACAGGGTCAGATACGCAGTATTTT. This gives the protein CASSFLTGSDTQYF.

The CDR3 nucleotides read TGCGCCAGCAGCCAAGAGGACAGTGCCTACAATGAGCAGTTCTTC. Protein product: CASSQEDSAYNEQFF. V is TRBV4-1 and J is TRBJ2-1, with D maybe TRBD1 (6 bases). Germline V gene lookup returns CDR1 MGHRA and CDR2 YSYEKL. The CDR3 is made up of 15 amino acids. Deletions cut 0 bases from V and 2 bases from J, with 8 bases between.

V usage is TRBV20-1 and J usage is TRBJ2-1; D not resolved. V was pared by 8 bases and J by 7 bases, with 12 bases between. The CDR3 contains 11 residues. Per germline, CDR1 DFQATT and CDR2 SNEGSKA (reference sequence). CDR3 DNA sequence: TGCAGTACGGATTACGGAAATGAGCAGTTCTTC. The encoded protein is CSTDYGNEQFF.

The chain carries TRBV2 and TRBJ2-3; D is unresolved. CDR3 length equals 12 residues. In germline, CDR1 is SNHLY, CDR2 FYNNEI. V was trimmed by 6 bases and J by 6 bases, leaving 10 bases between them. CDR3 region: CASSSEADTQYF. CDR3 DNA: TGTGCCAGCAGCTCCGAGGCCGATACGCAGTATTTT.

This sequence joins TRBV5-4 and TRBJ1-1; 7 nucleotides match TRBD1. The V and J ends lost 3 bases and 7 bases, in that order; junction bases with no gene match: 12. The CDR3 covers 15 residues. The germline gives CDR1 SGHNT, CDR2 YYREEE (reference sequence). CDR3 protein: CASSWQGEKSIEAFF. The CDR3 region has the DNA TGTGCCAGCAGCTGGCAGGGGGAAAAAAGCATTGAAGCTTTCTTT.

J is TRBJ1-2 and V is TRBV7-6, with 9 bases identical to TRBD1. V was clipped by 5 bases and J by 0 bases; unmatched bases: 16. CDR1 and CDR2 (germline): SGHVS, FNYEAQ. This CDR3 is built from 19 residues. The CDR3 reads CASSPFVGGQGSANYGYTF. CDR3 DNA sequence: TGTGCCAGCAGCCCGTTTGTGGGGGGACAGGGCTCAGCTAACTATGGCTACACCTTC.

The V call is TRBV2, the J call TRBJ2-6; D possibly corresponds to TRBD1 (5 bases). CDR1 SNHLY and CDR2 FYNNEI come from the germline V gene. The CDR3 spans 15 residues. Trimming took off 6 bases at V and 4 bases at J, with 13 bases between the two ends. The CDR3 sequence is CASSPQGSGANVLTF. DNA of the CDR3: TGTGCCAGCAGCCCGCAGGGTTCCGGGGCCAACGTCCTGACTTTC.

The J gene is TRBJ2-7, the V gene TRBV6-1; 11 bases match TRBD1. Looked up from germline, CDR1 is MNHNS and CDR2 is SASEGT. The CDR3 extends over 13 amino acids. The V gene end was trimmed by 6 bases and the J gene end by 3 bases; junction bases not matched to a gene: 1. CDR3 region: CASRGQGGYEQYF. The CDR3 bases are TGTGCCAGCAGGGGACAGGGGGGCTACGAGCAGTACTTC.

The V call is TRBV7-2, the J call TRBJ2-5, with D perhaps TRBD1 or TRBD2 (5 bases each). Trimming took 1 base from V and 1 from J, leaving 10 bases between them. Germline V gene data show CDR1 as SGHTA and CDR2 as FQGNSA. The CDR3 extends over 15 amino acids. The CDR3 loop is CASSLVRGGQETQYF. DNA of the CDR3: TGTGCCAGCAGCTTAGTGAGGGGCGGCCAAGAGACCCAGTACTTC. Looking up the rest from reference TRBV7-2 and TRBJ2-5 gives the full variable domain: GAGVSQSPSNKVTEKGKDVELRCDPISGHTALYWYRQSLGQGLEFLIYFQGNSAPDKSGLPSDRFSAERTGGSVSTLTIQRTQQEDSAVYLCASSLVRGGQETQYFGPGTRLLVL.

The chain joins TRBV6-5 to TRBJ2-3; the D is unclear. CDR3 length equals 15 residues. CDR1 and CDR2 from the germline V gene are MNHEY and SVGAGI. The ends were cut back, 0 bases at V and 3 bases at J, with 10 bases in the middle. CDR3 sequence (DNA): TGTGCCAGCAGTTACTCCTTACAGCCAACAGATACGCAGTATTTT. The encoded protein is CASSYSLQPTDTQYF.